These T cell receptor beta chains were read from a single sample in a study of T cell clonotyping in hematopoietic cell transplantation. The method was immunoSEQ multiplex PCR; TCRdb's version includes in-frame clones alone and lacks a portion of them. This table has about 15,000 clones, 70% to 75% appearing once. The specimen was peripheral blood mononuclear cells. Source of these receptors: a woman aged 55-70 years in good health. Some clones in this sample may be carry-over from other donors' samples. Each CDR3 is given with its conserved first and last residue. The order of the fields is V gene, J gene, D gene, clone size, CDR3 protein, CDR3 DNA. A D gene is named only where the DNA matches it firmly. Rows may omit the clone size; those that give it use once, few, many or a size class.

TRBV5-1	TRBJ2-7	TRBD1	.	CASSWTGQTYEQYF	TGCGCCAGCAGCTGGACAGGGCAGACCTACGAGCAGTACTTC
TRBV7-2	TRBJ2-7	.	.	CASSTFPGGYEQYF	TGTGCCAGCAGCACATTCCCAGGGGGGTACGAGCAGTACTTC
TRBV18	TRBJ2-7	.	.	CASSREVNYEQYF	TGTGCCAGCTCCCGAGAAGTTAATTACGAGCAGTACTTC
TRBV4-2	TRBJ2-2	.	once	CASSQDLGETNTGELFF	TGTGCCAGCAGCCAAGATTTAGGAGAGACGAACACCGGGGAGCTGTTTTTT
TRBV30	TRBJ2-5	.	.	CAWSRTQETQYF	TGTGCCTGGAGTCGGACACAAGAGACCCAGTACTTC
TRBV27	TRBJ1-5	.	.	CASSNIGDQPQHF	TGTGCCAGCAGTAATATCGGGGATCAGCCCCAGCATTTT
TRBV6-1	TRBJ2-7	.	.	CASSATYSYEQYF	TGTGCCAGCAGTGCAACGTATTCCTACGAGCAGTACTTC
TRBV6-6	TRBJ2-7	.	.	CASSFRDTAPYEQYF	TGTGCCAGCAGTTTCCGGGACACCGCCCCCTACGAGCAGTACTTC
TRBV28	TRBJ1-1	.	.	CASSSPGGYTEAFF	TGTGCCAGCAGTTCCCCCGGGGGCTACACTGAAGCTTTCTTT
TRBV5-6	TRBJ2-7	.	.	CASSRAAIPTYEQYF	TGTGCCAGCAGCCGAGCGGCAATTCCTACCTACGAGCAGTACTTC
TRBV2	TRBJ1-1	.	.	CASRPTEGTEAFF	TGTGCCAGCAGGCCGACAGAGGGCACTGAAGCTTTCTTT
TRBV20-1	TRBJ1-1	.	.	CSATGHTEAFF	TGCAGTGCTACGGGACACACTGAAGCTTTCTTT
TRBV30	TRBJ2-5	TRBD2	once	CAWTRGLAGGREQYF	TGTGCCTGGACCCGGGGGCTAGCGGGAGGCAGGGAGCAGTACTTC
TRBV28	TRBJ1-1	.	few	CASSLTEYTEAFF	TGTGCCAGCAGTTTGACGGAGTACACTGAAGCTTTCTTT
TRBV13	TRBJ2-7	TRBD1	.	CASSLGLGQGGEQYF	TGTGCCAGCAGCTTAGGCCTTGGACAGGGGGGCGAGCAGTACTTC
TRBV30	TRBJ2-2	TRBD1	few	CAWSLTGPGELFF	TGTGCCTGGAGTTTGACAGGGCCCGGGGAGCTGTTTTTT
TRBV19	TRBJ1-4	.	few	CATLTENEKLFF	TGTGCCACCCTGACAGAAAATGAAAAACTGTTTTTT
TRBV30	TRBJ2-7	TRBD1	large	CASTGANYEQYF	TGTGCCTCGACAGGGGCGAACTACGAGCAGTACTTC
TRBV4-2	TRBJ2-3	.	.	CASSPKRRTTYTDTQYF	TGTGCCAGCAGCCCTAAGCGCCGGACTACCTACACAGATACGCAGTATTTT
TRBV30	TRBJ2-7	TRBD1	.	CAWSTGQAYEQYF	TGTGCCTGGAGCACCGGACAGGCGTACGAGCAGTACTTC
TRBV7-6	TRBJ1-1	.	.	CASSHGQGGTEAFF	TGTGCCAGCAGCCACGGCCAGGGCGGAACTGAAGCTTTCTTT
TRBV27	TRBJ2-7	.	.	CASSLTQTGGASYEQYF	TGTGCCAGCAGTTTGACTCAAACAGGGGGGGCCTCCTACGAGCAGTACTTC
TRBV7-2	TRBJ2-7	.	.	CASSPPEDYEQYF	TGTGCCAGCAGCCCCCCGGAGGACTACGAGCAGTACTTC
TRBV30	TRBJ1-1	.	.	CAWSSKWTEAFF	TGTGCCTGGAGTTCGAAGTGGACTGAAGCTTTCTTT
TRBV5-1	TRBJ1-1	TRBD1	.	CASSMGTGGWGTEAFF	TGCGCCAGCAGCATGGGGACAGGGGGCTGGGGTACTGAAGCTTTCTTT
TRBV27	TRBJ1-4	.	few	CASSSRQFDEKLFF	TGTGCCAGCAGTTCCCGACAGTTCGATGAAAAACTGTTTTTT
TRBV19	TRBJ1-5	.	.	CASSAGKSNQPQHF	TGTGCCAGTAGTGCGGGTAAGAGCAATCAGCCCCAGCATTTT
TRBV28	TRBJ2-7	.	.	CASREASYEQYF	TGTGCCAGCCGGGAAGCCTCCTACGAGCAGTACTTC
TRBV5-6	TRBJ2-2	TRBD2	.	CASSKRGGNTGELFF	TGTGCCAGCAGCAAGCGGGGGGGCAACACCGGGGAGCTGTTTTTT
TRBV30	TRBJ2-7	.	.	CAWSVGSYEQYF	TGTGCCTGGAGTGTAGGCAGCTACGAGCAGTACTTC
TRBV27	TRBJ1-3	.	once	CASSFRGTGNTIYF	TGTGCCAGCAGTTTTCGAGGGACTGGAAACACCATATATTTT
TRBV7-2	TRBJ2-7	TRBD2	few	CASSSAEGLAGSEQYF	TGTGCCAGCAGCTCCGCAGAGGGACTAGCGGGGTCCGAGCAGTACTTC
TRBV5-1	TRBJ2-7	TRBD1	.	CASSQGTGADEQYF	TGCGCCAGCAGCCAGGGGACAGGCGCCGACGAGCAGTACTTC
TRBV6-1	TRBJ2-7	TRBD2	.	CASTSGGAYEQYF	TGTGCCAGCACTAGCGGGGGGGCTTACGAGCAGTACTTC
TRBV27	TRBJ1-2	.	.	CASSSRWGNNYGYTF	TGTGCCAGCAGTTCGCGCTGGGGTAATAACTATGGCTACACCTTC
TRBV5-4	TRBJ1-6	.	.	CASSLTGTSFSPPLHF	TGTGCCAGCAGCCTAACCGGGACCTCCTTTTCGCCACCCCTCCACTTT
TRBV19	TRBJ2-1	TRBD1	.	CASSGRGRYNEQFF	TGTGCCAGTAGTGGCAGGGGGCGGTACAATGAGCAGTTCTTC
TRBV6-5	TRBJ1-2	.	few	CASSYSMAAQSATF	TGTGCCAGCAGTTACTCGATGGCGGCCCAGAGTGCCACCTTC
TRBV2	TRBJ2-7	.	.	CASSEAASSSYEQYF	TGTGCCAGCAGTGAGGCGGCGTCCAGCTCCTACGAGCAGTACTTC
TRBV14	TRBJ2-1	TRBD2	.	CASSHLAGANEQFF	TGTGCCAGCAGCCATCTAGCGGGGGCCAATGAGCAGTTCTTC
TRBV5-1	TRBJ2-7	.	.	CASSGERRSEQYF	TGCGCCAGCTCGGGGGAGAGGAGGTCCGAGCAGTACTTC
TRBV2	TRBJ2-7	.	once	CASRGFYEQYF	TGTGCCAGCAGGGGATTCTACGAGCAGTACTTC
TRBV9	TRBJ2-7	.	.	CASSVGRNYEQYF	TGTGCCAGCAGCGTAGGCAGGAACTACGAGCAGTACTTC
TRBV2	TRBJ2-5	.	once	CASSVGSETQYF	TGTGCCAGCAGTGTTGGGAGTGAGACCCAGTACTTC
TRBV7-9	TRBJ2-2	.	.	CASSLGEQELFF	TGTGCCAGCAGCTTAGGGGAACAGGAGCTGTTTTTT
TRBV4-1	TRBJ2-2	.	.	CASSHGAINTGELFF	TGCGCCAGCAGCCACGGGGCTATCAACACCGGGGAGCTGTTTTTT